Below, 30 T cell receptor beta chains from the same sample are listed, as sequenced in a study of cytomegalovirus exposure and HLA in healthy donors. Researchers ran the PCR with 60 Vbeta and 13 Jbeta primers. Some clones are missing from TCRdb's copy, which holds only in-frame ones; the method was immunoSEQ multiplex PCR. The sample shows about 160,000 clones, around four fifths of them seen only once. The specimen sequenced was PBMCs. The receptors were sampled from a woman aged 30 to 39 in good health and CMV-seronegative.

V and J are TRBV15 and TRBJ1-2; 7 positions match TRBD1. The trim removed 5 bases at V and 8 bases at J, leaving 11 bases unmatched. This CDR3 contains 14 residues. Germline V gives CDR1 LNHNV, CDR2 YYDKDF (reference sequence). The CDR3 nucleotides read TGTGCCACCAGCCCGCCCGACAGGGTGGCCGGCTACACCTTC. It codes for CATSPPDRVAGYTF.

This clone has more than one count but fewer than ten. The chain uses TRBV4-3 and TRBJ1-4, with a tentative D call TRBD1 (6 bases). Germline values: CDR1 LGHNA, CDR2 YSLEER. There are 16 residues in the CDR3. Between the trimmed V and J ends, which lost 2 bases and 8 bases, there was a span of 18 bases. The CDR3 is CASSQSHGGRREKLFF. The CDR3 DNA follows: TGCGCCAGCAGCCAATCTCATGGGGGCCGTAGGGAAAAACTGTTTTTT.

The chain uses TRBV4-1 and TRBJ2-2; possibly TRBD2 for D (5 bases). Trimming cost V 4 bases and J 1 base, with 10 bases left between them. The CDR3 spans 15 residues. In germline, CDR1 is MGHRA, CDR2 YSYEKL. The DNA for the CDR3 is TGCGCCAGCAGCCGGGAGTCCCAGAACACCGGGGAGCTGTTTTTT. Protein sequence: CASSRESQNTGELFF.

J is TRBJ1-4 and V is TRBV7-9; tentative D call: TRBD1 (6 bases). This CDR3 comprises 13 residues. V was shortened by 3 bases and J by 7 bases, with 9 bases between the two germline ends. Per germline, CDR1 SEHNR and CDR2 FQNEAQ (reference sequence). CDR3 sequence: CASSLGTTEKLFF. The CDR3 nucleotides are TGTGCCAGCAGCTTGGGGACAACTGAAAAACTGTTTTTT.

This clone was seen a few times. The V gene is TRBV30, the J gene TRBJ1-5, with 7 bases lining up with TRBD1. The CDR3 length is 16 residues. Germline-derived CDR1 and CDR2 are GTSNPN and SVGIG (reference sequence). Unmatched junction bases numbered 7, after V lost 0 bases and J lost 2 bases. The CDR3 region is CAWSVGGSYRNQPQHF. The CDR3 DNA reads as TGTGCCTGGAGTGTAGGGGGCAGCTATCGCAATCAGCCCCAGCATTTT.

The chain combines TRBV7-9 with TRBJ1-1, with a possible D match to TRBD1 (6 bases). V lost 0 bases to trimming and J lost 1 base, with 21 bases between them. This CDR3 contains 19 residues. In germline, CDR1 is SEHNR, CDR2 FQNEAQ (reference sequence). DNA for the CDR3: TGTGCCAGCAGCTTAGCGATGTGGGGGCTCGGTCAAGAGAACACTGAAGCTTTCTTT. Translation: CASSLAMWGLGQENTEAFF.

There are a few counts of this clone. V and J are TRBV11-2 and TRBJ1-1; D gene ambiguous. With 2 bases removed from V and 1 base from J, the gap between germline ends came to 5 bases. Germline V gene sequence: CDR1 SGHAT, CDR2 FQNNGV. The CDR3 totals 13 residues. The CDR3, as DNA: TGTGCCAGCAGCTTAAACGGGAACACTGAAGCTTTCTTT. This encodes CASSLNGNTEAFF.

V and J are TRBV7-2 and TRBJ2-7, with 10 bases lining up with TRBD1. CDR3 length: 16 residues. From germline, CDR1 is SGHTA and CDR2 FQGNSA. The J segment lost 3 bases and the V segment lost 4 bases, leaving 9 bases of the junction unmatched. The CDR3 DNA follows: TGTGCCAGCAGCTCCAGGACAGGGGGATCCCTCTACGAGCAGTACTTC. This sequence encodes CASSSRTGGSLYEQYF.

This chain connects TRBV29-1 to TRBJ2-5, with 11 bases aligning to TRBD2. This CDR3 spans 14 amino acids. Germline V lookup: CDR1 SQVTM, CDR2 ANQGSEA. Germline trimming cut 6 bases from V and 1 base from J; bases unmatched to any gene: 4. CDR3 residues: CSVFGLAGQETQYF. The DNA for the CDR3 is TGCAGCGTATTCGGACTAGCGGGCCAAGAGACCCAGTACTTC.

The chain recombines TRBV9 with TRBJ2-1, with 8 bases lining up with TRBD2. V dropped 6 bases and J dropped 4; count of bases not matched to a gene: 9. Germline assignment: CDR1 SGDLS and CDR2 YYNGEE. The CDR3 contains 15 residues. This CDR3 is CASTEGGGPYNEQFF. The DNA for the CDR3 is TGTGCCAGCACGGAGGGCGGGGGGCCTTACAATGAGCAGTTCTTC.

This rearrangement joins TRBV7-2 to TRBJ2-7; 7 positions agree with TRBD2. Trimming at V came to 5 bases and at J to 5 bases, leaving 9 bases not matched to a gene. The CDR3 is 14 amino acids. The germline V gene has CDR1 SGHTA and CDR2 FQGNSA. CDR3 protein: CASSPGGGFHEQYF. CDR3 in DNA: TGTGCCAGCAGCCCCGGGGGAGGGTTCCACGAGCAGTACTTC.

The chain is built from TRBV6-4 and TRBJ2-7; 8 nucleotides agree with TRBD2. The ends lost 2 bases at V and 0 bases at J; junction bases unmatched: 12. The CDR3 totals 18 residues. CDR1 MRHNA and CDR2 SNTAGT come from the germline V gene. The CDR3 DNA reads TGTGCCAGCAGTGACGACCTCTTGAGCGGGGGAAGCTCCTACGAGCAGTACTTC. Translating it yields CASSDDLLSGGSSYEQYF.

This sequence joins TRBV5-6 and TRBJ1-1; D possibly corresponds to TRBD1 (5 bases). The CDR3 totals 17 residues. The germline V and J ends were trimmed by 5 bases and 0 bases, with 20 bases remaining between them. The V gene's germline CDR1 is SGHDT and CDR2 YYEEEE. CDR3 in amino acids: CASRGEGRGDLNTEAFF. CDR3 nucleotide sequence: TGTGCCAGCAGGGGGGAGGGGCGAGGGGATTTGAACACTGAAGCTTTCTTT.

This sequence joins TRBV10-3 and TRBJ2-2, with 7 positions matching TRBD1. The CDR3 covers 15 residues. The V gene end was trimmed by 4 bases and the J gene end by 7 bases; junction bases not matched to a gene: 9. The germline V gene has CDR1 ENHRY and CDR2 SYGVKD. The CDR3: CAISVEGGLSGELFF. As DNA, the CDR3 is TGTGCCATCAGTGTGGAAGGGGGCTTGAGCGGGGAGCTGTTTTTT.

The V call is TRBV9, the J call TRBJ2-1; maybe TRBD2 (7 bases). V was trimmed by 0 bases and J by 8 bases, leaving 15 bases between them. Germline V lookup: CDR1 SGDLS, CDR2 YYNGEE. The CDR3 totals 15 residues. The CDR3 region is CASSVGGGAGYEQFF. The CDR3 DNA follows: TGTGCCAGCAGCGTAGGTGGGGGGGCCGGGTATGAGCAGTTCTTC.

This clone has more than one count but fewer than ten. This rearrangement joins TRBV18 to TRBJ2-3; maybe TRBD1 (5 bases). The germline V gene encodes CDR1 KGHSH and CDR2 LQKENI. This CDR3 has 15 residues. V was pared by 0 bases and J by 5 bases, with 12 bases between. Written as DNA, the CDR3 is TGTGCCAGCTCACCACCATTCCAGGGTGGAGATACGCAGTATTTT. This gives the protein CASSPPFQGGDTQYF.

This clone was observed a few times. The chain couples TRBV2 to TRBJ2-3; a weak D match, TRBD2 (6 bases). V lost 6 bases to trimming and J lost 2 bases, with 15 bases between them. The CDR3 is made up of 15 amino acids. The germline V gene encodes CDR1 SNHLY and CDR2 FYNNEI. Written as DNA, the CDR3 is TGTGCCAGCAGACCCGGGACTCTTATCACAGATACGCAGTATTTT. It codes for CASRPGTLITDTQYF.

The gene calls are TRBV5-1 and TRBJ2-1, with 8 nucleotides matching TRBD2. The germline CDR1 and CDR2 sequences are SGHRS and YFSETQ. V lost 3 bases and J lost 8; bases outside the gene matches: 7. This CDR3 is built from 14 residues. CDR3 sequence (DNA): TGCGCCAGCAGCTCAGGTTCGGGGGGGGATGAGCAGTTCTTC. Translating it yields CASSSGSGGDEQFF.

This clone turned up a few times. The rearrangement joins TRBV28 to TRBJ1-4; D gene unclear. Germline lookup yields CDR1 MDHEN and CDR2 SYDVKM. The CDR3 covers 15 residues. The germline V and J ends were trimmed by 7 bases and 0 bases, with 12 bases remaining between them. The CDR3 region has the DNA TGTGCCAGCACTGCTTTCGGGGCAACTAATGAAAAACTGTTTTTT. As protein: CASTAFGATNEKLFF.

As for this clone: The junction differs from germline at one of its ends, possibly a read error. The gene calls are TRBV7-6 and TRBJ2-3, with a weak D call TRBD2 (6 bases). Germline lookup yields CDR1 SGHVS and CDR2 FNYEAQ. The CDR3 has 15 residues. This CDR3 reads CANSSFGGGGNTQYF. CDR3 bases: TGTGCCAACAGCTCCTTCGGCGGTGGAGGGAATACGCAGTATTTT. Complete variable domain (other parts from reference TRBV7-6 and TRBJ2-3): GAGVSQSPRYKVTKRGQDVALRCDPISGHVSLYWYRQALGQGPEFLTYFNYEAQQDKSGLPNDRFSAERPEGSISTLTIQRTEQRDSAMYRCANSSFGGGGNTQYFGPGTRLTVL.

The chain joins TRBV7-9 to TRBJ1-2; D ambiguous. The V and J ends lost 3 bases and 8 bases respectively, with 13 bases between them. CDR1 SEHNR and CDR2 FQNEAQ come from the germline V gene (reference sequence). The CDR3 totals 13 residues. The CDR3 region is CASSFGLVDGYTF. The CDR3, as DNA: TGTGCCAGCAGCTTTGGACTCGTCGACGGCTACACCTTC.

This chain links TRBV4-2 with TRBJ1-4; D call uncertain. The CDR3 length is 14 residues. Trimming took off 0 bases at V and 7 bases at J, with 9 bases between the two ends. Looked up from germline, CDR1 is LGHNA and CDR2 is YNFKEQ. CDR3 nucleotide sequence: TGTGCCAGCAGCCAAGAAGGGAGTCGTGAAAAACTGTTTTTT. Residues: CASSQEGSREKLFF.

The chain is built from TRBV7-2 and TRBJ2-3, with D possibly TRBD1 on 6 matching bases. The germline V gene has CDR1 SGHTA and CDR2 FQGNSA. This CDR3 is built from 14 residues. V lost 5 bases, J lost 8 bases, and 17 bases lay in between. CDR3 in amino acids: CASSRDTGSATQYF. CDR3 sequence (DNA): TGTGCCAGCAGCCGGGACACCGGCTCGGCTACGCAGTATTTT. The complete variable domain, with remaining parts taken from reference TRBV7-2 and TRBJ2-3, reads GAGVSQSPSNKVTEKGKDVELRCDPISGHTALYWYRQSLGQGLEFLIYFQGNSAPDKSGLPSDRFSAERTGGSVSTLTIQRTQQEDSAVYLCASSRDTGSATQYFGPGTRLTVL.

This clone was counted only a few times. For the CDR3, the DNA is TGTGCCAGCAGTCTTGGGGGGAAAAGGACTGAAGCTTTCTTT. It translates to CASSLGGKRTEAFF. This rearrangement joins TRBV6-4 to TRBJ1-1, with D perhaps matching TRBD1 (5 bases). Looked up from germline, CDR1 is MRHNA and CDR2 is SNTAGT. Deletions cut 5 bases from V and 5 bases from J, with 15 bases between. The CDR3 totals 14 residues.

The chain couples TRBV13 to TRBJ2-1; 10 bases are shared with TRBD2. The CDR3 spans 16 residues. Trimming removed 2 bases from V and 5 bases from J; junction bases left unmatched: 6. Germline V CDR1 and CDR2: PRHDT, FYEKMQ (reference sequence). CDR3 DNA: TGTGCCAGCAGCTTAATGGGACTAGCGAGAAACAATGAGCAGTTCTTC. Translated, it gives CASSLMGLARNNEQFF.

Points on this clone: The junction departs from germline at one end; a sequencing error may be responsible. The J gene is TRBJ2-5, the V gene TRBV14; unclear D gene. CDR3 size: 15 residues. CDR1 SGHDN and CDR2 FVKESK come from the germline V gene. The CDR3 DNA is TGTGCCAGCGGCCAAGATCTGCGGTACCAAGAGACCCAGTACTTC. It yields the protein CASGQDLRYQETQYF.

This sequence joins TRBV19 and TRBJ1-3; 7 bases are a match to TRBD1. CDR3 length equals 14 residues. In germline, CDR1 is LNHDA, CDR2 SQIVND (reference sequence). V lost 6 bases, J lost 4 bases, and 6 bases stayed unmatched. CDR3 protein: CASSRGTVGNTIYF. CDR3 coding DNA: TGTGCCAGTAGCCGCGGGACAGTAGGAAACACCATATATTTT.

The V and J genes are TRBV5-1 and TRBJ2-2; TRBD1 is a possible D gene (6 bases). The V and J ends lost 5 bases and 3 bases respectively, with 11 bases between them. CDR3 size: 14 residues. Germline lookup yields CDR1 SGHRS and CDR2 YFSETQ. The CDR3, as DNA: TGCGCCAGCAGTCGGGACACAGACACCGGGGAGCTGTTTTTT. As protein: CASSRDTDTGELFF. Together with reference TRBV5-1 and TRBJ2-2, the CDR3 gives the full variable domain: KAGVTQTPRYLIKTRGQQVTLSCSPISGHRSVSWYQQTPGQGLQFLFEYFSETQRNKGNFPGRFSGRQFSNSRSEMNVSTLELGDSALYLCASSRDTDTGELFFGEGSRLTVL.

The chain links TRBV18 to TRBJ1-4; D is unclear. Trimming removed 3 bases from V and 3 bases from J, with 11 bases in between. The CDR3 is 15 residues long. Germline CDR1 is KGHSH and CDR2 is LQKENI. The CDR3 region is CASSPRGNSNEKLFF. CDR3 DNA: TGTGCCAGCTCACCCCGCGGCAATTCTAATGAAAAACTGTTTTTT.

This clone has more than one count but fewer than ten. The genes are TRBV30 and TRBJ1-1, with a possible D match to TRBD1 (5 bases). Germline lookup yields CDR1 GTSNPN and CDR2 SVGIG (reference sequence). V gave up 0 bases and J gave up 7 bases, with 12 bases separating them. CDR3 length: 13 residues. Here the CDR3 DNA reads TGTGCCTGGAGTGTTTCAGGGCATGGTGAAGCTTTCTTT. Encoded protein: CAWSVSGHGEAFF.